The sequence of this T cell receptor (beta chain) was determined in a study of blood T cell repertoires in COVID-19. Study-wide context: The United States, Italy and Spain were the sources of the acute and convalescent COVID-19 samples. From T cells, B-cell-depleted T cells, or PBMCs came the material, which was cDNA or gDNA.

Authors' methods: Counts of nucleated cells, estimated from reference gene primer amplification, were obtained. The method was immunoSEQ multiplex PCR; TCRdb's version includes in-frame clones alone and lacks a portion of them. V and J calls and clone size are given by that table; D and trimming were obtained from the DNA. The table lists about 210,000 clones, roughly 94% of them singletons, with around 1.2% in the top ten. Trimming took 3 bases from V and 9 from J; bases not matched to a gene: 15. The germline gives CDR1 LNHNV, CDR2 YYDKDF (reference sequence). The CDR3 spans 19 residues. The clonotype originates from a man aged 30 to 45 with acute or convalescent COVID-19. This chain joins TRBV15 and TRBJ2-1; 15 bases line up with TRBD2. Sequencing used peripheral blood. CDR3 nucleotide sequence: TGTGCCACCAGCAGCCGTCCCGGGACTAGCGGGGGGCCGTCTTTTGAGCAGTTCTTC. Translation gives CATSSRPGTSGGPSFEQFF.